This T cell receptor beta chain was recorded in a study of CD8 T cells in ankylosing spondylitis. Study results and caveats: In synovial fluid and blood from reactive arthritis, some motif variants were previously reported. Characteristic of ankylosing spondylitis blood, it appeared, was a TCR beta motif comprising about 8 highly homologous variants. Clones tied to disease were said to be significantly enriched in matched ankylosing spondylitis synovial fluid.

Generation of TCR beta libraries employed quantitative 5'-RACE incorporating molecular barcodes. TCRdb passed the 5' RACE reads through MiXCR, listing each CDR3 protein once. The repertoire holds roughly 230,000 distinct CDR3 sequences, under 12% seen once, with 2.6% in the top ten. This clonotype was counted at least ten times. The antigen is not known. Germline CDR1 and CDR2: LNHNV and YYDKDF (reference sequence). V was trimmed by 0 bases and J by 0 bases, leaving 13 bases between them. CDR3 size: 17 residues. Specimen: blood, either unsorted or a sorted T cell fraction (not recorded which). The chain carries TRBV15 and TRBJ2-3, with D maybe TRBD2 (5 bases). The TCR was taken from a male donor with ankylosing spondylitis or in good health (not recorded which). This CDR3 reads CATSRDVQLASTDTQYF. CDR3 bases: TGTGCCACCAGCAGAGATGTCCAGTTAGCGAGCACAGATACGCAGTATTTT. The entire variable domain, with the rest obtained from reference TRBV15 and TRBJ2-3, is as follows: DAMVIQNPRYQVTQFGKPVTLSCSQTLNHNVMYWYQQKSSQAPKLLFHYYDKDFNNEADTPDNFQSRRPNTSFCFLDIRSPGLGDTAMYLCATSRDVQLASTDTQYFGPGTRLTVL.